This entry describes one TCR beta chain. Its matching antigen is unknown. Other DNA sequences within the sample encode an identical CDR3. The investigators reverse transcribed all of the isolated RNA, so they sequenced expressed TCRB transcripts. Repertoires were generated with immunoSEQ multiplex PCR, while TCRdb's copy carries only in-frame clones and drops some. The sample has hundreds of thousands of clones; roughly 12% are singletons. The record originates from a study of beta chain features in type 1 diabetes. General observations from the study: Cells with high TCR expression could be over-represented when cDNA is sequenced. Across patients, naive, central memory and Treg TCRB repertoires exhibited apparently greater similarity than was observed across healthy donors. More deletions and fewer insertions at VDJ junctions were seen in type 1 diabetes patients. A potential influence of HLA type upon TCRB rearrangement remained unresolved herein. In all four CD4+ subsets, TCRB CDR3 length was significantly, moderately reduced in type 1 diabetes.

The CDR3 length is 15 residues. The V end was cut by 2 bases, the J end by 0 bases, with 9 bases between. The germline V gene has CDR1 MNHEY and CDR2 SVGAGI. The specimen was naive CD4+ T cells from blood. The chain carries TRBV6-5 and TRBJ2-3; D is uncertain. This sequence was found in a man aged 18-30 years with type 1 diabetes. The CDR3 bases are TGTGCCAGCAGTTACAGTGGCAGTAGCACAGATACGCAGTATTTT. It encodes CASSYSGSSTDTQYF.